This TCR beta chain appears in the sequencing data of a study of blood T cell repertoires in COVID-19. V shed 8 bases and J 5 bases; nucleotides not matched to a gene: 5. CDR3 size: 14 residues. The V gene's germline CDR1 is LNHDA and CDR2 SQIVND (reference sequence). In the study's own analysis: Quantification of nucleated cells was approximated via reference gene primer amplification. Generated by immunoSEQ multiplex PCR, the TCRdb table keeps only in-frame clones and is missing some. Clonal size and the V and J genes are those of that table, whereas D and trimming came from the DNA. Here the sample spans over 200,000 clones, 65% to 90% being singletons.

The V gene is TRBV19, the J gene TRBJ2-2; 10 bases match TRBD2. This receptor was taken from a human donor in a cohort sampled during active COVID-19. What was sequenced was peripheral blood. The CDR3 region is CASYLAGVTGELFF. The DNA of the CDR3 is TGTGCCAGTTATCTAGCGGGAGTTACCGGGGAGCTGTTTTTT.